Listed below are T cell receptor beta chains from one sample, sequenced in a study of regulatory T cells in long-lasting Graves disease. TCRdb redid the calling of the multiplex PCR reads with MiXCR, one entry per CDR3 protein. The sample holds around 430,000 distinct CDR3 sequences, roughly 23% seen once. The sample was peripheral blood mononuclear cells (PBMCs), taken when the disease was refractory, from a patient treated with antithyroid drugs. These receptors came from a female donor with Graves disease. Both conserved end residues are part of each CDR3. A D gene is named only where the DNA matches it firmly. Clone size is stated in some rows and not others, as once, few, many or a class when expanded.

NA	many	TRBJ2-6	TRBV7-9	CASTPGANVLTF	TGTGCCAGCACGCCCGGGGCCAACGTCCTGACTTTC
NA	many	TRBJ1-1	TRBV19	CASSIGGGGWTEAFF	TGTGCCAGTAGTATAGGAGGGGGTGGGTGGACTGAAGCTTTCTTT
TRBD1	many	TRBJ1-5	TRBV28	CASKTGQGVPSNQPQHF	TGTGCCAGCAAGACGGGACAGGGGGTCCCTAGCAATCAGCCCCAGCATTTT
NA	NA	TRBJ2-1	TRBV6-9	CASSLRGQFYNEQFF	TGTGCCAGCAGTTTGCGGGGACAGTTTTACAATGAGCAGTTCTTC
TRBD1	NA	TRBJ2-4	TRBV29-1	CSVEQGATKNIQYF	TGCAGCGTTGAACAGGGGGCGACCAAAAACATTCAGTACTTC
NA	NA	TRBJ2-1	TRBV5-1	CASSRQGNNEQFF	TGCGCCAGCAGCAGGCAGGGCAACAATGAGCAGTTCTTC
NA	NA	TRBJ1-1	TRBV7-9	CASSLGRGLGENTEAFF	TGTGCCAGCAGCTTAGGAAGGGGCCTAGGGGAGAACACTGAAGCTTTCTTT
TRBD2	many	TRBJ2-5	TRBV20-1	CSAPPPTSGGWYQETQYF	TGCAGTGCTCCCCCCCCAACTAGCGGGGGGTGGTACCAAGAGACCCAGTACTTC
NA	NA	TRBJ2-1	TRBV20-1	CSAAPFRNNEQFF	TGCAGTGCTGCCCCATTCCGGAACAATGAGCAGTTCTTC
TRBD1	NA	TRBJ2-2	TRBV30	CAWSTWTGITGELFF	TGTGCCTGGAGTACATGGACAGGGATCACCGGGGAGCTGTTTTTT
NA	many	TRBJ1-1	TRBV11-3	CASSLDISNTEAFF	TGTGCCAGCAGCTTGGACATATCTAACACTGAAGCTTTCTTT
TRBD1	NA	TRBJ1-2	TRBV29-1	CSVSPARGPNYGYTF	TGCAGCGTTTCTCCAGCCAGGGGGCCTAACTATGGCTACACCTTC
NA	many	TRBJ2-5	TRBV6-5	CASSYRPEGGETQYF	TGTGCCAGCAGTTACCGTCCTGAGGGGGGAGAGACCCAGTACTTC
TRBD1	NA	TRBJ2-7	TRBV19	CASSRRHRGDEQYF	TGTGCCAGTAGTCGCAGGCACAGGGGCGACGAGCAGTACTTC
TRBD2	NA	TRBJ2-2	TRBV12-3/TRBV12-4	CASRSAGGRGGELFF	TGTGCCAGCAGATCAGCGGGGGGGCGGGGCGGGGAGCTGTTTTTT